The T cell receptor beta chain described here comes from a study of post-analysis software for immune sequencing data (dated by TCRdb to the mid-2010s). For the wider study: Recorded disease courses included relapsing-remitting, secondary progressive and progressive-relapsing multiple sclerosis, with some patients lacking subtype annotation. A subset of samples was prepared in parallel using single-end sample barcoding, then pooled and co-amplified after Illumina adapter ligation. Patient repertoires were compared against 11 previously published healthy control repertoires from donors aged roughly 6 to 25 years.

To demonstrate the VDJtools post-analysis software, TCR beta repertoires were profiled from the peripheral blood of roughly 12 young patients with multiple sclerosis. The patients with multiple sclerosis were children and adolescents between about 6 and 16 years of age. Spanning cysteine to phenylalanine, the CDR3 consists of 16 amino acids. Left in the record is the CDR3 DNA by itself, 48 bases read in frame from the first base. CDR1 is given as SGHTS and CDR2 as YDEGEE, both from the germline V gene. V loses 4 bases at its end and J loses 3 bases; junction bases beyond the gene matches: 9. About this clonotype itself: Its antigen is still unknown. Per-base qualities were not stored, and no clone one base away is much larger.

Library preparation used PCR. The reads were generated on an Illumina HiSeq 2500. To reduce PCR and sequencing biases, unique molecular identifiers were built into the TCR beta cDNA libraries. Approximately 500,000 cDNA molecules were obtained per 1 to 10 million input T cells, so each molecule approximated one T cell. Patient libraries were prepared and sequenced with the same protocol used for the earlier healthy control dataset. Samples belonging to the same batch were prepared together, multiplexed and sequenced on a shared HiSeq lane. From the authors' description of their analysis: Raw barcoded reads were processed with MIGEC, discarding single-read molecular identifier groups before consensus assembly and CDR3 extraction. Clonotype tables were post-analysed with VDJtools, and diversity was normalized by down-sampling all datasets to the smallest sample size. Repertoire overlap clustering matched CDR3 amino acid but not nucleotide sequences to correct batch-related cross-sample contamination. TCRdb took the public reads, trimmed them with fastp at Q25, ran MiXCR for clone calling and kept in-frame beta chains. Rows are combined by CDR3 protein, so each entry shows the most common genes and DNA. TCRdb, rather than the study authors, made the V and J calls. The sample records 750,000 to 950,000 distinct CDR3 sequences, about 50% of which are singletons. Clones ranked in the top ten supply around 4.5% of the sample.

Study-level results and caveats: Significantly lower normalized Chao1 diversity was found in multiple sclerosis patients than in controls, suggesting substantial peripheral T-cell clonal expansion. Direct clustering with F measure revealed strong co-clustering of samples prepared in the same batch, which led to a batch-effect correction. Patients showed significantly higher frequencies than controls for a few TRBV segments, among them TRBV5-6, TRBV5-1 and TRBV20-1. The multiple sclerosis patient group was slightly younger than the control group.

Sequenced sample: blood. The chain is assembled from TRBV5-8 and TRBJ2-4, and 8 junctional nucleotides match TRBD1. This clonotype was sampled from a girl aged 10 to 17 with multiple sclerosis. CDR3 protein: CASSRIGQGGKNIQYF. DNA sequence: TGTGCCAGCAGCCGGATAGGACAGGGAGGCAAAAACATTCAGTACTTC.